The clone carrying this T cell receptor beta chain was seen more than once but under ten times. Its antigen is still unknown. This sample was included in a study of T cell repertoires in cytomegalovirus infection. Study context: Public TCR beta signatures provided an indication of both CMV infection and a matching HLA type. Study-wide points: Clonotype analysis showed dominance of the ex vivo response by HLA-C-restricted CMV-specific TCR beta clonotypes. The cumulative frequency of public TCR beta families distinguished individuals who carried CMV together with the relevant HLA.

TCRdb re-called the reads with MiXCR, one entry per CDR3 protein. Of about 250,000 distinct CDR3 sequences listed, more than 9% are singletons. The sample consisted of PBMCs. The TCR comes from a human donor in good health (CMV status not recorded). Some clones in this sample may be carry-over from other donors' samples.

The CDR3 DNA follows: TGCAGTGCTAGCCAGGGGACGATGTCCTACGAGCAGTACTTC. As protein: CSASQGTMSYEQYF. J is TRBJ2-7 and V is TRBV20-1, with a weak D call TRBD1 (6 bases). Trimming pared 3 bases from V and 1 base from J, leaving 13 bases between. The CDR3 is 14 residues long. From germline, CDR1 is DFQATT and CDR2 SNEGSKA (reference sequence).